Listed below are T cell receptor beta chains from one sample, sequenced in a study of early T cells in non-severe SARS-CoV-2 infection. TCRdb re-derived calls from the 5' RACE reads in MiXCR, one entry per CDR3 protein. Of about 67,000 distinct CDR3 sequences detected, 9% to 10% appear once; the ten largest clones hold roughly 15%. Sequenced here: whole blood, sampled at baseline. Receptors originate from an adult who was a healthcare worker with PCR-confirmed SARS-CoV-2 infection or an uninfected control (not recorded which). CDR3s include the opening cysteine and the closing phenylalanine or tryptophan. A D gene is named only where the DNA matches it firmly. Clone size is stated in some rows and not others, as once, few, many or a class when expanded.

TRBJ1-4,TRBV30,many,NA,CAWRSGNSATNEKLFF,TGTGCCTGGAGGTCAGGGAACTCTGCAACTAATGAAAAACTGTTTTTT
TRBJ2-1,TRBV20-1,many,NA,CSATRANEQFF,TGCAGTGCTACCAGGGCTAATGAGCAGTTCTTC
TRBJ2-4,TRBV29-1,NA,NA,CSVALAKNIQYF,TGCAGCGTCGCCCTAGCCAAAAACATTCAGTACTTC
TRBJ2-7,TRBV6-5,few,NA,CASRAGRSYEQYF,TGTGCCAGCCGGGCAGGGCGGTCCTACGAGCAGTACTTC
TRBJ2-3,TRBV28,few,NA,CASTTPGAYPDTQYF,TGTGCCAGCACCACACCCGGTGCCTACCCCGATACGCAGTATTTT
TRBJ1-1,TRBV20-1,few,TRBD1,CSADRGPEAFF,TGCAGTGCGGACAGGGGCCCTGAAGCTTTCTTT
TRBJ2-2,TRBV27,few,TRBD2,CASSLPAGTSGITGELFF,TGTGCCAGCAGTTTACCCGCTGGGACTAGCGGGATTACCGGGGAGCTGTTTTTT
TRBJ1-6,TRBV28,NA,NA,CASSLPGSNSPLHF,TGTGCCAGCAGTTTACCAGGATCTAATTCACCCCTCCACTTT
TRBJ2-1,TRBV29-1,NA,TRBD2,CSVELAGVHYEQFF,TGCAGCGTTGAGCTAGCGGGAGTGCATTATGAGCAGTTCTTC
TRBJ2-3,TRBV12-3/TRBV12-4,many,NA,CASRDGPSTDTQYF,TGTGCCAGCAGGGACGGACCTAGCACAGATACGCAGTATTTT
TRBJ2-1,TRBV28,NA,NA,CASSSPTGLDYNEQFF,TGTGCCAGCAGTTCCCCGACAGGCCTAGATTACAATGAGCAGTTCTTC
TRBJ1-1,TRBV2,NA,NA,CASSVGEYTEAFF,TGTGCCAGCAGTGTAGGGGAGTACACTGAAGCTTTCTTT
TRBJ2-2,TRBV29-1,many,TRBD1,CSVKDRGLDTGELFF,TGCAGCGTAAAGGACAGGGGACTTGATACCGGGGAGCTGTTTTTT
TRBJ2-7,TRBV6-2/TRBV6-3,many,TRBD2,CASREPGLAGKSTYEQYF,TGTGCCAGCAGAGAACCGGGACTAGCGGGAAAATCGACCTACGAGCAGTACTTC
TRBJ2-6,TRBV21-1,many,NA,CARLRDSDSGANVLTF,TGTGCCAGGCTCCGGGACAGCGACTCTGGGGCCAACGTCCTGACTTTC
TRBJ2-7,TRBV4-3,many,TRBD2,CASSQERREGLYEQYF,TGCGCCAGCAGCCAAGAAAGGCGGGAGGGCCTCTACGAGCAGTACTTC
TRBJ2-1,TRBV12-3/TRBV12-4,NA,NA,CASSSGLEGSYNEQFF,TGTGCCAGCAGTTCGGGGCTGGAGGGGTCCTACAATGAGCAGTTCTTC
TRBJ1-2,TRBV7-2,many,NA,CASSLGTNYGYTF,TGTGCCAGCAGCTTAGGTACTAACTATGGCTACACCTTC
TRBJ2-1,TRBV11-2,many,NA,CASSLDTEGAFF,TGTGCCAGCAGCTTAGATACGGAGGGCGCGTTCTTC
TRBJ2-7,TRBV12-3/TRBV12-4,NA,NA,CASSLGQGNSYEQYF,TGTGCCAGCAGTTTGGGTCAGGGGAACTCCTACGAGCAGTACTTC
TRBJ1-2,TRBV20-1,many,NA,CSARTGYGYTF,TGCAGTGCTAGGACCGGCTATGGCTACACCTTC
TRBJ2-1,TRBV4-2,many,TRBD2,CASSQESLSGLGSHEQFF,TGTGCCAGCAGCCAAGAGAGTCTCTCGGGACTAGGTTCCCATGAGCAGTTCTTC
TRBJ1-2,TRBV7-9,NA,NA,CASSIGVHLNYGYTF,TGTGCCAGCAGCATTGGGGTCCACCTAAACTATGGCTACACCTTC
TRBJ1-5,TRBV6-2/TRBV6-3,many,NA,CASEVRGSNQPQHF,TGTGCCAGCGAGGTGAGGGGGAGCAATCAGCCCCAGCATTTT
TRBJ1-1,TRBV7-2,NA,NA,CASSLARGNTEAFF,TGTGCCAGCAGCTTAGCGCGGGGGAACACTGAAGCTTTCTTT
TRBJ1-1,TRBV5-1,many,NA,CASSSRRDTEAFF,TGCGCCAGCAGCTCCCGGAGGGACACTGAAGCTTTCTTT
TRBJ2-5,TRBV6-5,few,NA,CASSGEGQVLF,TGTGCCAGCAGTGGGGAGGGACAGGTCCTTTTC
TRBJ1-1,TRBV4-1,many,NA,CASSQAPSRKINTEAFF,TGCGCCAGCAGCCAAGCTCCCTCGCGGAAGATTAACACTGAAGCTTTCTTT
TRBJ1-4,TRBV3-1,once,NA,CASSQFWGPTNEKLFF,TGTGCCAGCAGCCAATTTTGGGGGCCGACTAATGAAAAACTGTTTTTT
TRBJ2-1,TRBV5-4,many,NA,CASSLAESSYNEQFF,TGTGCCAGCAGCTTAGCGGAGAGCTCCTACAATGAGCAGTTCTTC
TRBJ2-1,TRBV7-3,few,NA,CASSLGGESYNEQFF,TGTGCCAGCAGCTTGGGTGGGGAAAGCTACAATGAGCAGTTCTTC
TRBJ2-7,TRBV7-3,many,TRBD2,CASSFGTNFEQYF,TGTGCCAGCAGCTTCGGGACTAATTTCGAGCAGTACTTC
TRBJ1-5,TRBV7-9,many,NA,CASSSAARPQHF,TGTGCCAGCAGCTCGGCCGCCCGGCCCCAGCATTTT
TRBJ2-1,TRBV29-1,few,TRBD1,CSVGGQGIPNEQFF,TGCAGCGTGGGGGGACAGGGTATTCCCAATGAGCAGTTCTTC
TRBJ1-6,TRBV6-2/TRBV6-3,many,NA,CASRRGYNSPLHF,TGTGCCAGCAGACGGGGGTATAATTCACCCCTCCACTTT
TRBJ1-3,TRBV29-1,NA,TRBD1,CSVTDRGGNTIYF,TGCAGCGTCACCGACAGGGGAGGAAACACCATATATTTT
TRBJ2-1,TRBV3-1,few,TRBD2,CASSQVDSGYYNEQFF,TGTGCCAGCAGCCAAGTTGATAGCGGGTATTACAATGAGCAGTTCTTC
TRBJ1-1,TRBV5-6,many,NA,CASRPGHKDTEAFF,TGTGCCAGCAGACCGGGACACAAGGACACTGAAGCTTTCTTT
TRBJ2-1,TRBV3-1,few,TRBD2,CASSQGPSGSKQFF,TGTGCCAGCAGCCAAGGGCCCAGCGGGAGCAAGCAGTTCTTC
TRBJ2-5,TRBV29-1,few,TRBD2,CSAGLAGRETQYF,TGCAGCGCTGGACTAGCGGGTCGGGAGACCCAGTACTTC
TRBJ2-1,TRBV11-2,NA,TRBD2,CASSSIAGGHEQFF,TGTGCCAGCAGTTCGATAGCGGGAGGTCATGAGCAGTTCTTC
TRBJ2-1,TRBV19,many,TRBD1,CASSYRGRPQDEQFF,TGTGCCAGTTCTTACAGGGGGCGCCCTCAGGATGAGCAGTTCTTC
TRBJ2-7,TRBV29-1,few,NA,CSVEDERTALKQYF,TGCAGCGTTGAAGACGAACGTACAGCCTTGAAGCAGTACTTC
TRBJ2-7,TRBV6-5,NA,NA,CASSDSYEQYF,TGTGCCAGCAGTGACTCCTACGAGCAGTACTTC
TRBJ1-1,TRBV7-2,few,NA,CASSLAGTEAFF,TGTGCCAGCAGCTTAGCTGGCACTGAAGCTTTCTTT
TRBJ2-7,TRBV28,NA,TRBD1,CASSLGTASYEQYF,TGTGCCAGCAGTTTAGGGACAGCCTCCTACGAGCAGTACTTC
TRBJ2-1,TRBV27,many,TRBD2,CASSSIGLAGGPLYNEQFF,TGTGCCAGCAGCTCAATAGGACTAGCGGGAGGGCCGTTATACAATGAGCAGTTCTTC
TRBJ2-7,TRBV10-3,NA,TRBD1,CAISEDRGPYEQYF,TGTGCCATCAGCGAGGACAGGGGGCCCTACGAGCAGTACTTC
TRBJ2-7,TRBV12-3/TRBV12-4,few,TRBD1,CASSPSGSGQGVNEQYF,TGTGCCAGCAGCCCCTCAGGTTCGGGACAGGGGGTAAACGAGCAGTACTTC
TRBJ1-5,TRBV6-6,many,TRBD1,CASSWVRGQAPNQPQHF,TGTGCCAGCAGTTGGGTAAGGGGGCAAGCCCCCAATCAGCCCCAGCATTTT
TRBJ2-1,TRBV12-3/TRBV12-4,NA,TRBD2,CASRPSRLAGAVEQFF,TGTGCCAGCAGGCCCTCCAGACTAGCGGGAGCTGTTGAGCAGTTCTTC
TRBJ1-5,TRBV20-1,many,NA,CSASHGLQPQHF,TGCAGTGCTAGTCACGGCCTTCAGCCCCAGCATTTT
TRBJ1-1,TRBV5-1,many,NA,CASSLDRWKNEAFF,TGCGCCAGCAGCTTAGACAGGTGGAAGAATGAAGCTTTCTTT
TRBJ1-1,TRBV21-1,few,NA,CASRGEPGTEAFF,TGTGCCAGCAGGGGGGAACCGGGCACTGAAGCTTTCTTT